This T cell receptor (beta chain) appears in the sequencing data of a study of glioma-infiltrating T cells after dendritic cell vaccination. The protocol was immunoSEQ multiplex PCR, while the TCRdb copy is restricted to in-frame clones and leaves out a portion. There are roughly 88,000 clones in the sample; about 81% occur only once, and approximately 2% lies in the top ten. Regarding time point: after dendritic cell vaccination, including at tumor progression/relapse. Germline lookup yields CDR1 SGHRS and CDR2 YFSETQ. V trimming: 2 bases; J trimming: 4 bases; junction bases outside the gene matches: 7. There are 15 residues in the CDR3.

This receptor was taken from a human donor with glioblastoma. The sample consisted of blood, taken after dendritic cell vaccination. The chain has TRBV5-1 and TRBJ2-5; TRBD2 aligns across 8 bases. The CDR3 is CASSLGAGVGETQYF. CDR3 DNA sequence: TGCGCCAGCAGCTTAGGAGCGGGAGTAGGAGAGACCCAGTACTTC.